The source of this TCR beta chain is a study of cytomegalovirus exposure and HLA in healthy donors. The ends were cut back, 8 bases at V and 1 base at J, with 14 bases in the middle. Germline CDR1 reads MNHEY; CDR2 reads SVGAGI. The CDR3 is made up of 14 amino acids. In the PCR, 60 Vbeta and 13 Jbeta primers were used. TCRdb keeps only in-frame clones here, not all; method: immunoSEQ multiplex PCR. The repertoire includes 200,000 to 250,000 clones, around 80% of them detected once, and about 2.5% sits in the top ten. The chain combines TRBV6-5 with TRBJ1-1; D is unclear. The sequencing input was PBMCs. The origin of this receptor is a woman aged 55-70 years in good health and CMV-seropositive. This CDR3 is CASYTSLANTEAFF. CDR3 coding DNA: TGTGCCAGCTACACTTCTCTAGCGAACACTGAAGCTTTCTTT.